One sample yielded the 31 T cell receptor beta chains listed below, sequenced in a study of beta chain features in type 1 diabetes. The study's findings and limits: Significant though moderate, a shortening of TCRB CDR3s appeared in all four CD4+ subsets of Type 1 diabetes patients.

What these receptors recognize is not known. The investigators reverse transcribed all of the isolated RNA, so they sequenced expressed TCRB transcripts. Here immunoSEQ multiplex PCR was the method, and the copy in TCRdb shows in-frame clones only, minus some. The sample comprises about 390,000 clones, about 10% of which are singletons, and approximately 0.6% rests with the top ten. The sequenced sample was central memory CD4+ T cells from blood. The receptors derive from a man aged 25 to 40 with type 1 diabetes.

This clone was recorded a few times. The V gene is TRBV10-3, the J gene TRBJ2-7; TRBD2 matches 11 bases. This CDR3 has 12 residues. The germline V gene has CDR1 ENHRY and CDR2 SYGVKD. V gave up 6 bases and J gave up 5 bases; unmatched junction bases: 0. CDR3 region: CAIRLAGDEQYF. CDR3 DNA sequence: TGTGCCATCAGACTAGCGGGAGACGAGCAGTACTTC.

This clone was seen a handful of times. The rearrangement uses TRBV28 and TRBJ2-5, with 7 bases fitting TRBD1. Germline V gene data show CDR1 as MDHEN and CDR2 as SYDVKM. CDR3 length equals 14 residues. Trimming cost V 4 bases and J 4 bases; bases outside gene matches: 6. CDR3 nucleotide sequence: TGTGCCAGCAGTTCTTACCGGACAGGAGAGACCCAGTACTTC. Its translation: CASSSYRTGETQYF.

This clone was counted at least ten times. The junction departs from germline at one end; a sequencing error may be responsible. The CDR3 DNA reads TGTGCCAGCAGTTTATCTTATAAGGGAGTTCTGGACTTC. Encoded protein: CASSLSYKGVLDF. The rearrangement links TRBV28 to TRBJ2-7, with a weak D call TRBD2 (5 bases). The CDR3 runs to 13 residues. Germline V gene data show CDR1 as MDHEN and CDR2 as SYDVKM. Drawing the rest from reference TRBV28 and TRBJ2-7, the complete variable domain is DVKVTQSSRYLVKRTGEKVFLECVQDMDHENMFWYRQDPGLGLRLIYFSYDVKMKEKGDIPEGYSVSREKKERFSLILESASTNQTSMYLCASSLSYKGVLDFGPGTRLTVT.

J is TRBJ2-1 and V is TRBV27, with D perhaps matching TRBD2 (5 bases). CDR1 and CDR2 from the germline V gene are MNHEY and SMNVEV (reference sequence). This CDR3 comprises 15 residues. Trimming took off 1 base at V and 6 bases at J, with 13 bases between the two ends. The CDR3 nucleotides are TGTGCCAGCAGTTTATTTGGGAGTATCCCCAATGAGCAGTTCTTC. As protein: CASSLFGSIPNEQFF.

This clone appeared many times. The chain carries TRBV6-1 and TRBJ1-2; TRBD1 matches 7 bases. V dropped 6 bases and J dropped 4; count of bases not matched to a gene: 5. Germline V gene lookup returns CDR1 MNHNS and CDR2 SASEGT. The CDR3 contains 13 residues. The CDR3 loop reads CASREQGIYGYTF. CDR3 bases: TGTGCCAGCAGAGAACAGGGGATCTATGGCTACACCTTC.

This clone has only a few counts. The rearrangement joins TRBV15 to TRBJ2-5; no firm D call. In germline, CDR1 is LNHNV, CDR2 YYDKDF (reference sequence). The CDR3 covers 15 residues. V lost 0 bases and J lost 2, with 10 bases in between. The CDR3 spells CATSRDRAEQETQYF. The CDR3 bases are TGTGCCACCAGCAGAGATAGAGCAGAACAAGAGACCCAGTACTTC.

The V gene is TRBV9, the J gene TRBJ2-3; D might be TRBD2 (5 bases). In germline, CDR1 is SGDLS, CDR2 YYNGEE. This CDR3 has 13 residues. V was clipped by 3 bases and J by 10 bases, with 15 bases between them. The CDR3 DNA reads TGTGCCAGCAGCGGCGATTCAGGACTGGCGCAGTATTTT. Protein: CASSGDSGLAQYF.

This clone was seen a few times. V is TRBV2 and J is TRBJ2-3, with 9 bases lining up with TRBD2. The length of the CDR3 is 16 residues. J gave up 4 bases and V 1 base, and 6 bases lay outside the gene matches. Germline assignment: CDR1 SNHLY and CDR2 FYNNEI. The CDR3 DNA reads as TGTGCCAGCAGTGAAGAGGGCGGGAGGGAAGCAGATACGCAGTATTTT. Its translation: CASSEEGGREADTQYF.

Concerning this clone: At the DNA level, this CDR3 is encoded by other sequences in the same sample as well. This sequence joins TRBV6-1 and TRBJ1-2; TRBD1 is a possible D gene (6 bases). Looked up from germline, CDR1 is MNHNS and CDR2 is SASEGT. The ends were cut back, 1 base at V and 2 bases at J, with 8 bases in the middle. The CDR3 is 14 residues long. This chain's CDR3 is CASSEGTVNYGYTF. The CDR3, as DNA: TGTGCCAGCAGTGAAGGGACAGTCAACTATGGCTACACCTTC.

This clone was detected once. The CDR3 nucleotides are TGTGCCAGCAGCCGTATAGGGGTGGGAGAGACCCAGTACTTC. This codes for CASSRIGVGETQYF. The genes are TRBV27 and TRBJ2-5; TRBD1 might be the D (5 bases). Trimming removed 6 bases from V and 4 bases from J, with 15 bases in between. The V gene's germline CDR1 is MNHEY and CDR2 SMNVEV (reference sequence). The CDR3 loop spans 14 amino acids.

This clone has a count of ten or more. The chain recombines TRBV2 with TRBJ1-5, with TRBD1 identical over 7 bases. Trimming took 5 bases from V and 3 from J; bases not matched to a gene: 7. The CDR3 extends over 15 amino acids. Germline V gene data show CDR1 as SNHLY and CDR2 as FYNNEI. The CDR3 nucleotides are TGTGCCAGCAGTAGGGACAGTAGATACAATCAGCCCCAGCATTTT. It codes for CASSRDSRYNQPQHF.

This clone was recorded at least ten times. The J gene is TRBJ2-4, the V gene TRBV2; TRBD1 agrees at 7 bases. With 3 bases clipped from V and 11 bases from J, the junction kept 4 bases outside the gene matches. Germline values: CDR1 SNHLY, CDR2 FYNNEI. This CDR3 is 12 amino acids long. CDR3 bases: TGTGCCAGCAGTGATCGGGGACAGTTTCAGTACTTC. Encoded protein: CASSDRGQFQYF.

The CDR3 DNA is TGTGCCAGCTCTACAGGGCAGAACACTGAAGCTTTCTTT. Residues: CASSTGQNTEAFF. The genes are TRBV18 and TRBJ1-1, with TRBD1 as a possible D gene (6 bases). From germline, CDR1 is KGHSH and CDR2 LQKENI. The CDR3 runs to 13 residues. The V end was cut by 6 bases, the J end by 1 base, with 9 bases between.

This clone was seen at least ten times. The sample carries other DNA sequences with the same CDR3. This sequence joins TRBV27 and TRBJ1-5, with D tentatively TRBD1 (5 bases). The V gene's germline CDR1 is MNHEY and CDR2 SMNVEV (reference sequence). The V end was cut by 5 bases, the J end by 6 bases, with 20 bases between. This CDR3 has 16 residues. The CDR3 reads CASSLLGGGFGQPQHF. CDR3 nucleotide sequence: TGTGCCAGCAGTCTATTGGGGGGGGGATTTGGTCAGCCCCAGCATTTT.

This clone has just a few counts. The genes are TRBV7-2 and TRBJ2-1; D is unclear. This CDR3 contains 14 residues. CDR1 and CDR2 from the germline V gene are SGHTA and FQGNSA. Trimming removed 2 bases from V and 6 bases from J, with 11 bases in between. CDR3 nucleotide sequence: TGTGCCAGCAGCTTACGGTCAGTAGGCAATGAGCAGTTCTTC. It codes for CASSLRSVGNEQFF.

The rearrangement joins TRBV28 to TRBJ2-6; D is uncertain. The CDR3 sequence is 16 residues long. The V end was cut by 0 bases, the J end by 0 bases, with 6 bases between. The germline V gene has CDR1 MDHEN and CDR2 SYDVKM. CDR3 sequence reads: CASSLWGSSGANVLTF. The CDR3 nucleotides are TGTGCCAGCAGTTTATGGGGGTCCTCTGGGGCCAACGTCCTGACTTTC.

In this sample, this clone turned up a few times. The chain recombines TRBV27 with TRBJ1-4; D gene unclear. This CDR3 has 13 amino acids. V lost 5 bases to trimming and J lost 8 bases, with 12 bases between them. Germline CDR1 reads MNHEY; CDR2 reads SMNVEV (reference sequence). As DNA, the CDR3 is TGTGCCAGCAGTGGCCTAGTTGAAGAAAAACTGTTTTTT. Amino acid sequence: CASSGLVEEKLFF. The entire variable domain, with the rest obtained from reference TRBV27 and TRBJ1-4, is as follows: EAQVTQNPRYLITVTGKKLTVTCSQNMNHEYMSWYRQDPGLGLRQIYYSMNVEVTDKGDVPEGYKVSRKEKRNFPLILESPSPNQTSLYFCASSGLVEEKLFFGSGTQLSVL.

J is TRBJ1-1 and V is TRBV28; a weak D match, TRBD1 (6 bases). There are 15 residues in the CDR3. Per germline, CDR1 MDHEN and CDR2 SYDVKM. V lost 8 bases and J 4 bases, leaving 20 bases between the germline ends. The CDR3 bases are TGTGCCAGCCCGGCCTCAGGGGCGAGGGGCACTGAAGCTTTCTTT. Translation gives CASPASGARGTEAFF.

This clone has a handful of counts. The gene calls are TRBV6-4 and TRBJ2-3; TRBD2 matches at 13 bases. The CDR3 contains 18 residues. Germline assignment: CDR1 MRHNA and CDR2 SNTAGT. V lost 5 bases and J lost 0; bases outside the gene matches: 8. CDR3 amino acids: CASSPGLAGSTSTDTQYF. DNA for the CDR3: TGTGCCAGCAGTCCGGGACTAGCGGGGAGCACTAGCACAGATACGCAGTATTTT.

The genes are TRBV29-1 and TRBJ1-1, with D possibly matching TRBD1 (5 bases). The CDR3 is 14 residues long. V gave up 7 bases and J gave up 1 base, with 16 bases separating them. Germline-derived CDR1 and CDR2 are SQVTM and ANQGSEA. The CDR3 region has the DNA TGCAGCGCCAACCGGGACCACTCGAACACTGAAGCTTTCTTT. Encoded protein: CSANRDHSNTEAFF.

The chain employs TRBV7-3 and TRBJ1-1; the D is unclear. This CDR3 has 13 residues. The V gene lost 4 bases and the J gene lost 2 bases, with 8 bases spanning the gap. The V gene's germline CDR1 is SGHTA and CDR2 FQGTGA. The CDR3 DNA follows: TGTGCCAGCAGCTCCGACATTAACACTGAAGCTTTCTTT. Translated: CASSSDINTEAFF.

V and J are TRBV14 and TRBJ2-7; 13 bases map to TRBD2. The length of the CDR3 is 15 residues. The junction had 4 bases not matched to a gene; V was cut back by 4 bases and J by 4 bases. Germline V CDR1 and CDR2: SGHDN, FVKESK. The CDR3, as DNA: TGTGCCAGCAGCCGGACTAGCGGGAGTTTATACGAGCAGTACTTC. Translating it yields CASSRTSGSLYEQYF.

This chain links TRBV7-9 with TRBJ2-1, with a weak D call TRBD2 (6 bases). Germline assignment: CDR1 SEHNR and CDR2 FQNEAQ (reference sequence). This CDR3 is 15 amino acids long. V was clipped by 5 bases and J by 8 bases, with 19 bases between them. CDR3 coding DNA: TGTGCCAGCAGCCCGCCGGGGAGGCGGTTGGATGAGCAGTTCTTC. Translated: CASSPPGRRLDEQFF. The complete variable domain, with remaining parts taken from reference TRBV7-9 and TRBJ2-1, reads DTGVSQNPRHKITKRGQNVTFRCDPISEHNRLYWYRQTLGQGPEFLTYFQNEAQLEKSRLLSDRFSAERPKGSFSTLEIQRTEQGDSAMYLCASSPPGRRLDEQFFGPGTRLTVL.

The V call is TRBV4-1, the J call TRBJ1-4; a possible D gene is TRBD1 (5 bases). This CDR3 spans 17 amino acids. The V gene's germline CDR1 is MGHRA and CDR2 YSYEKL. V dropped 4 bases and J dropped 4 bases, with 19 bases sitting between them. CDR3 region: CASSRDELDYGNEKLFF. In nucleotides, the CDR3 is TGCGCCAGCAGCCGGGACGAACTCGACTACGGTAATGAAAAACTGTTTTTT.

This clone was observed many times. This sequence joins TRBV7-8 and TRBJ2-3, with a weak D call TRBD1 (5 bases). CDR3 length: 14 amino acids. Germline CDR1 and CDR2: SGHVS and FQNEAQ. Trimming took off 4 bases at V and 3 bases at J, with 11 bases between the two ends. As DNA, the CDR3 is TGTGCCAGCAGCTCGTGGGGCGGTACAGATACGCAGTATTTT. Its translation is CASSSWGGTDTQYF.

About this clone: Within the sample, other DNA sequences also encode this same CDR3. The gene calls are TRBV4-1 and TRBJ2-1; maybe TRBD2 (5 bases). The V end was cut by 1 base, the J end by 1 base, with 5 bases between. The CDR3 extends over 14 amino acids. The V gene's germline CDR1 is MGHRA and CDR2 YSYEKL. The CDR3 DNA reads TGCGCCAGCAGCCAAGGGACTTCCTACAATGAGCAGTTCTTC. This encodes CASSQGTSYNEQFF.

V and J are TRBV2 and TRBJ2-4; 7 bases align to TRBD1. The germline V gene encodes CDR1 SNHLY and CDR2 FYNNEI. V shed 4 bases, J shed 6 bases, and the junction held 3 bases outside the gene matches. The length of the CDR3 is 13 residues. As DNA, the CDR3 is TGTGCCAGCAGTGGACAGGGATTAAACATTCAGTACTTC. It translates to CASSGQGLNIQYF.

This clone was seen a few times. This chain links TRBV7-9 with TRBJ2-3, with 9 bases aligning to TRBD1. The germline V gene has CDR1 SEHNR and CDR2 FQNEAQ (reference sequence). V gave up 7 bases and J gave up 7 bases; unmatched junction bases: 9. CDR3 length: 14 residues. CDR3 bases: TGTGCCAGCACAACGGGACAGGGTAGGAATACGCAGTATTTT. As protein: CASTTGQGRNTQYF.

There are a few counts of this clone. The chain links TRBV4-3 to TRBJ2-7, with D possibly being TRBD1 (5 bases). V dropped 3 bases and J dropped 2 bases, with 8 bases sitting between them. Germline values: CDR1 LGHNA, CDR2 YSLEER. The CDR3 is made up of 13 amino acids. The DNA for the CDR3 is TGCGCCAGCAGCCAGGCAGGGACCTACGAGCAGTACTTC. Translation: CASSQAGTYEQYF.

This clone has just a few counts. This chain uses TRBV19 with TRBJ2-4; tentatively, D is TRBD2 (5 bases). V shed 5 bases and J shed 8 bases, with 13 bases lying between them. The germline V gene has CDR1 LNHDA and CDR2 SQIVND (reference sequence). The CDR3 covers 13 residues. The CDR3, as DNA: TGTGCCAGTAGTGCGCCTAGCCGGCACATTCAGTACTTC. Residues: CASSAPSRHIQYF.

Only a few counts were recorded for this clone. V gene TRBV19 combines with J gene TRBJ1-5; D remains unclear. Trimming shortened V by 2 bases and J by 6 bases, and 8 bases separated the two germline ends. The germline V gene has CDR1 LNHDA and CDR2 SQIVND (reference sequence). The CDR3 is made up of 13 amino acids. The CDR3 loop reads CASSIRTGQPQHF. CDR3 nucleotides: TGTGCCAGTAGTATAAGGACGGGTCAGCCCCAGCATTTT.